Below are 15 T cell receptor beta chains sequenced from a single sample in a study of shared clonotypes between healthy human individuals. Here immunoSEQ multiplex PCR was the method, and the copy in TCRdb shows in-frame clones only, minus some. This sample has a few million clones, with 85% to 95% found just once. Sequenced sample: naive CD4+ T cells from PBMCs. As to subset: CD45RA+ positively selected. Receptors were obtained from a man aged 18 to 30 in good health. Some clones in this sample may be carry-over from other donors' samples.

This chain uses TRBV28 with TRBJ2-1; 8 nucleotides agree with TRBD2. The V segment lost 7 bases and the J segment 2 bases; nucleotides outside the gene matches: 4. Germline V lookup: CDR1 MDHEN, CDR2 SYDVKM. The CDR3 covers 14 residues. The CDR3 sequence: CASIGLAAYNEQFF. CDR3 in DNA: TGTGCCAGCATCGGACTAGCCGCCTACAATGAGCAGTTCTTC.

The genes are TRBV5-6 and TRBJ1-4; D gene ambiguous. V was pared by 4 bases and J by 8 bases, with 12 bases between. The CDR3 has 13 residues. Germline V CDR1 and CDR2: SGHDT, YYEEEE. The CDR3: CASSLAQGEKLFF. The CDR3 coding sequence is TGTGCCAGCAGCCTTGCCCAAGGAGAAAAACTGTTTTTT.

Remarks on this clone: Distinct nucleotide sequences in the sample also encode this CDR3. The chain is built from TRBV9 and TRBJ2-1; the D is unclear. The V gene lost 0 bases and the J gene lost 5 bases, with 6 bases spanning the gap. Germline CDR1 reads SGDLS; CDR2 reads YYNGEE. The CDR3 totals 13 residues. CDR3 amino acids: CASSVGGHNEQFF. DNA of the CDR3: TGTGCCAGCAGCGTAGGTGGACACAATGAGCAGTTCTTC.

The chain links TRBV12-5 to TRBJ2-3; TRBD2 is a possible D gene (6 bases). There are 13 residues in the CDR3. Trimming removed 7 bases at V and 4 bases at J, with 12 bases between. Germline V gene sequence: CDR1 LGHNT, CDR2 FRNRAP. In DNA, the CDR3 is TGTGCTAGTGTTGGCGGGATCTCAGATACGCAGTATTTT. The encoded protein is CASVGGISDTQYF.

This rearrangement joins TRBV28 to TRBJ1-1; D is possibly TRBD1 (5 bases). Trimming removed 6 bases at V and 4 bases at J, with 15 bases between. Germline loops: CDR1 MDHEN, CDR2 SYDVKM. There are 14 residues in the CDR3. The CDR3 sequence is CASSSVGGFTEAFF. The CDR3 DNA follows: TGTGCCAGCAGCTCCGTTGGGGGGTTCACTGAAGCTTTCTTT.

This chain joins TRBV4-2 and TRBJ1-6; no firm D call. Looked up from germline, CDR1 is LGHNA and CDR2 is YNFKEQ. V lost 1 base and J 9 bases, leaving 7 bases between the germline ends. The CDR3 is made up of 13 amino acids. CDR3 sequence reads: CASSQARSSPLHF. DNA of the CDR3: TGTGCCAGCAGCCAAGCTAGGAGTTCACCCCTCCACTTT.

V usage is TRBV7-9 and J usage is TRBJ2-3, with D possibly TRBD1 on 5 matching bases. V lost 5 bases, J lost 6 bases, and 12 bases lay in between. The CDR3 contains 13 residues. CDR1 is SEHNR and CDR2 is FQNEAQ in the germline V gene (reference sequence). CDR3 nucleotide sequence: TGTGCCAGCAGCGTTTCCAGGGTGGATACGCAGTATTTT. Its protein product is CASSVSRVDTQYF.

J is TRBJ2-7 and V is TRBV7-9; 12 positions match TRBD2. Losses at the gene ends were 5 bases for V and 2 bases for J; bases not matched to a gene: 7. Germline CDR1 SEHNR, CDR2 FQNEAQ (reference sequence). The CDR3 contains 16 residues. Here the CDR3 reads CASSPQTSGRTYEQYF. DNA of the CDR3: TGTGCCAGCAGCCCCCAGACTAGCGGGAGAACCTACGAGCAGTACTTC. Full variable domain (missing parts from reference TRBV7-9 and TRBJ2-7): DTGVSQNPRHKITKRGQNVTFRCDPISEHNRLYWYRQTLGQGPEFLTYFQNEAQLEKSRLLSDRFSAERPKGSFSTLEIQRTEQGDSAMYLCASSPQTSGRTYEQYFGPGTRLTVT.

The V and J genes are TRBV29-1 and TRBJ2-5, with D uncertain. Looked up from germline, CDR1 is SQVTM and CDR2 is ANQGSEA. The germline V and J ends were trimmed by 3 bases and 5 bases, with 13 bases remaining between them. The CDR3 sequence is 13 residues long. The CDR3 DNA reads as TGCAGCGTTGATTCTGGGCTTGGGGAGACCCAGTACTTC. Its translation is CSVDSGLGETQYF.

The J gene is TRBJ1-2, the V gene TRBV5-5, with unresolved D. V lost 0 bases to trimming and J lost 0 bases, with 12 bases between them. Germline-derived CDR1 and CDR2 are SGHKS and YYEKEE (reference sequence). CDR3 size: 16 residues. CDR3 coding DNA: TGTGCCAGCAGCTTGGTAGTAGGCCTTCCTAACTATGGCTACACCTTC. It encodes CASSLVVGLPNYGYTF. Full variable domain (rest looked up from reference TRBV5-5 and TRBJ1-2): DAGVTQSPTHLIKTRGQQVTLRCSPISGHKSVSWYQQVLGQGPQFIFQYYEKEERGRGNFPDRFSARQFPNYSSELNVNALLLGDSALYLCASSLVVGLPNYGYTFGSGTRLTVV.

The CDR3 DNA is TGTGCCAGCAGCCAACTCGCTCCCAGGGGACTAGCCCCCAGCTCCTACAATGAGCAGTTCTTC. It yields the protein CASSQLAPRGLAPSSYNEQFF. This chain joins TRBV4-2 and TRBJ2-1, with TRBD2 matching 9 bases. Germline CDR1 LGHNA, CDR2 YNFKEQ. This CDR3 spans 21 amino acids. V lost 2 bases, J lost 0 bases, and 17 bases stayed unmatched.

V gene TRBV23-1 combines with J gene TRBJ2-7; D uncertain. TRBV23-1 is classed as an ORF, of uncertain function. The V gene lost 8 bases and the J gene lost 3 bases, with 20 bases spanning the gap. CDR3 length: 15 amino acids. The CDR3 region is CASAPLPSEFYEQYF. The CDR3 DNA reads as TGCGCCAGCGCACCACTTCCGAGTGAGTTCTACGAGCAGTACTTC.

V usage is TRBV28 and J usage is TRBJ2-2, with a tentative D call TRBD1 (6 bases). The germline V and J ends were trimmed by 2 bases and 6 bases, with 10 bases remaining between them. This CDR3 has 14 amino acids. Per the germline V gene, CDR1 is MDHEN and CDR2 is SYDVKM. CDR3: CASSLLGTPGELFF. The CDR3 DNA follows: TGTGCCAGCAGTTTACTTGGGACACCCGGGGAGCTGTTTTTT.

The rearrangement joins TRBV5-6 to TRBJ2-6, with D unclear. Germline lookup yields CDR1 SGHDT and CDR2 YYEEEE. The CDR3 sequence is 15 residues long. V lost 3 bases, J lost 0 bases, and 7 bases lay in between. CDR3 in amino acids: CASSWASSGANVLTF. The CDR3 DNA reads as TGTGCCAGCAGCTGGGCCAGCTCTGGGGCCAACGTCCTGACTTTC.

The genes are TRBV4-1 and TRBJ2-2; unclear D gene. This CDR3 comprises 16 residues. Trimming pared 4 bases from V and 2 bases from J, leaving 14 bases between. Per germline, CDR1 MGHRA and CDR2 YSYEKL. CDR3 in DNA: TGCGCCAGCAGCCCCTGGGGTGTGGGTAACACCGGGGAGCTGTTTTTT. Translating it yields CASSPWGVGNTGELFF.